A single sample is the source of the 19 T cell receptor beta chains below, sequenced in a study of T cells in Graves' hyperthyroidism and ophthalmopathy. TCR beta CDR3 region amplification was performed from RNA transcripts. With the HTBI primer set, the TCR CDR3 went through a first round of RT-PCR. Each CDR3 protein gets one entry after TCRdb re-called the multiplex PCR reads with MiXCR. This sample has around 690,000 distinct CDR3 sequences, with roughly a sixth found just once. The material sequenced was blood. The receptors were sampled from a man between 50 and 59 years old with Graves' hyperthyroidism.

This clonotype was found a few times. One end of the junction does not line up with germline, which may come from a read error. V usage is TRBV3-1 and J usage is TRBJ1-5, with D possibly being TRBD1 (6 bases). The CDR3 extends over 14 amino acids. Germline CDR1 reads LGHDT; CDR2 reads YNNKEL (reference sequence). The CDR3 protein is CASSQDQGPSPQHF. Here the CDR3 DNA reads TGCGCCAGCAGCCAAGACCAGGGGCCGTCGCCCCAGCATTTT.

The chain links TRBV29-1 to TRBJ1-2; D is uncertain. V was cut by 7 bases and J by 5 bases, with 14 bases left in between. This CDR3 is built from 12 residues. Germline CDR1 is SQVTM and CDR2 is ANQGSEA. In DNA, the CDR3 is TGCAGCGCTCCCCTCCCACGGTATGGCTACACCTTC. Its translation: CSAPLPRYGYTF.

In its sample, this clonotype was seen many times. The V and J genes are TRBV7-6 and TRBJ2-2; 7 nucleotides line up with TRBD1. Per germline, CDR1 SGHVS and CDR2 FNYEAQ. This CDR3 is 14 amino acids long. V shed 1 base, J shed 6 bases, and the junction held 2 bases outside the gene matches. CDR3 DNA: TGTGCCAGCAGCTTAGAGGGGGCTGCCGGGGAGCTGTTTTTT. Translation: CASSLEGAAGELFF.

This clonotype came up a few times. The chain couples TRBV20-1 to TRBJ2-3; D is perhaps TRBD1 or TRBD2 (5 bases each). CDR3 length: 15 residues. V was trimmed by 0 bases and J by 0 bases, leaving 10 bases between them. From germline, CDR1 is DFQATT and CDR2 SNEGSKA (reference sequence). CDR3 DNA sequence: TGCAGTGCTAGAGATCACAGGACTAGCACAGATACGCAGTATTTT. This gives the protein CSARDHRTSTDTQYF.

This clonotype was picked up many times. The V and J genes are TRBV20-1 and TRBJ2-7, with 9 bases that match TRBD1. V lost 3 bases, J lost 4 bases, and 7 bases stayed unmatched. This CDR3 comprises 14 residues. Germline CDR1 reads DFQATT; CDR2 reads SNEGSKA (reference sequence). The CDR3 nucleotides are TGCAGTGCTAGTGGGGGGACAGGGATTTACGAGCAGTACTTC. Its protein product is CSASGGTGIYEQYF.

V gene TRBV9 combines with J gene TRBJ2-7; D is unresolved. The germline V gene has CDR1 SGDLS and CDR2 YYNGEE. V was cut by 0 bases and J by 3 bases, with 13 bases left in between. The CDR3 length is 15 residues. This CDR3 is CASSVEPSPHYEQYF. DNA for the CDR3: TGTGCCAGCAGCGTAGAACCCAGCCCACACTACGAGCAGTACTTC.

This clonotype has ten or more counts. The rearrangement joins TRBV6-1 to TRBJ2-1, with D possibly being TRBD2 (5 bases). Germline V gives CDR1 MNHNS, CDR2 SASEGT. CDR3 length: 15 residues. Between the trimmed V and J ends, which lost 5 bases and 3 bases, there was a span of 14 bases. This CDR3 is CASSPFEGNYNEQFF. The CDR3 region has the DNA TGTGCCAGCAGTCCCTTCGAGGGCAACTACAATGAGCAGTTCTTC.

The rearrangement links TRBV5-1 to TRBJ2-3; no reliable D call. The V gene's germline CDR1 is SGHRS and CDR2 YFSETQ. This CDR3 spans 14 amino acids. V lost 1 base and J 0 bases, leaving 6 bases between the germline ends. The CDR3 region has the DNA TGCGCCAGCAGCTTGATGGACAGCACAGATACGCAGTATTTT. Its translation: CASSLMDSTDTQYF.

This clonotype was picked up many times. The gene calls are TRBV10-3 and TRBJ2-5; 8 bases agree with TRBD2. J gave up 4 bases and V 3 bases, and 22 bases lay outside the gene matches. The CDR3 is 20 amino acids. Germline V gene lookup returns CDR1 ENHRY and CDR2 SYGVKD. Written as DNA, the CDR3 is TGTGCCATCAGTGAATTCGGACAGAGGGCGCGCCTAGCGGGCGGAGAGACCCAGTACTTC. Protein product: CAISEFGQRARLAGGETQYF.

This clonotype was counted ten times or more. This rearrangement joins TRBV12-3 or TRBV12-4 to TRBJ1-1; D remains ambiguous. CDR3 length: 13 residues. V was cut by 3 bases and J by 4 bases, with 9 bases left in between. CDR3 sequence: CASSFTEATEAFF. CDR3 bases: TGTGCCAGCAGTTTTACGGAGGCCACTGAAGCTTTCTTT.

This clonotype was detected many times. CDR3 loop: CASSERDSTYEQYF. The DNA for the CDR3 is TGTGCCAGCAGTGAACGGGACAGCACCTACGAGCAGTACTTC. The chain uses TRBV6-1 and TRBJ2-7; TRBD1 agrees at 7 bases. After removal of 2 bases from V and 2 bases from J, the junction contained 3 bases not matched to a gene. Germline values: CDR1 MNHNS, CDR2 SASEGT. This CDR3 is 14 amino acids long.

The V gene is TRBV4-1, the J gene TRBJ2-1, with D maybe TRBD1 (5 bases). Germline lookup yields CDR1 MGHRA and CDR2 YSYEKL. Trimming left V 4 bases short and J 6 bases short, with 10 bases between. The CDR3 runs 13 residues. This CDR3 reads CASSPVQGNEQFF. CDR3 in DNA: TGCGCCAGCAGCCCGGTGCAGGGCAATGAGCAGTTCTTC.

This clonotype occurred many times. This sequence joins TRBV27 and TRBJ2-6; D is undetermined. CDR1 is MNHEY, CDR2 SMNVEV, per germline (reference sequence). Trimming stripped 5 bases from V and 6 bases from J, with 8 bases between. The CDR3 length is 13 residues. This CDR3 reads CASSPLEANVLTF. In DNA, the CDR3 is TGTGCCAGCAGTCCCCTCGAGGCCAACGTCCTGACTTTC.

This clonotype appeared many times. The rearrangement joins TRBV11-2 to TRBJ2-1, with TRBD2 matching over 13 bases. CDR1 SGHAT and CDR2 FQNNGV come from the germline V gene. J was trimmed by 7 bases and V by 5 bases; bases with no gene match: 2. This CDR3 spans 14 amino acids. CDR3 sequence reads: CASSGLAGENEQFF. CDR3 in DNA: TGTGCCAGCAGCGGACTAGCGGGAGAGAATGAGCAGTTCTTC.

CDR3 amino acids: CASSFHPSGRVGTDTQYF. CDR3 nucleotides: TGTGCCAGCAGCTTCCATCCTAGCGGGAGGGTTGGCACAGATACGCAGTATTTT. V gene TRBV11-2 combines with J gene TRBJ2-3; 12 bases fit TRBD2. CDR1 and CDR2 (germline): SGHAT, FQNNGV. After removal of 3 bases from V and 1 base from J, the junction contained 8 bases not matched to a gene. This CDR3 has 18 residues.

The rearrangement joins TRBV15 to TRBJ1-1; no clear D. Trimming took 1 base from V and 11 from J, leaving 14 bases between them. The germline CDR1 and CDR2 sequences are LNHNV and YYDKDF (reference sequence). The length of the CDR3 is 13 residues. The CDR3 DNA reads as TGTGCCACCAGCAGAGGAAACGGGGAATTGGCTTTCTTT. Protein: CATSRGNGELAFF.

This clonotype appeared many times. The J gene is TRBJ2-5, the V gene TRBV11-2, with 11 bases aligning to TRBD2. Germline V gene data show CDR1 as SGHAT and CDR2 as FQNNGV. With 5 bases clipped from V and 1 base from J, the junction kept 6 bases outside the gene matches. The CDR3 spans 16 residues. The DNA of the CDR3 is TGTGCCAGCAGCCGCCCGGGACTAGCGGCCCAAGAGACCCAGTACTTC. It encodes CASSRPGLAAQETQYF.

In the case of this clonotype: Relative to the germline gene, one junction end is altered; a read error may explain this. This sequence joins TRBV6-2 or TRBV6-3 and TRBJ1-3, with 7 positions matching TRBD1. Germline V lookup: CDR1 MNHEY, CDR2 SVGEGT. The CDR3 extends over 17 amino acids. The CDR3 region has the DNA TGTGCCAGCAGTTACTCCAGACAGGGAATGGGTGGAAACGCCATATATTTT. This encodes CASSYSRQGMGGNAIYF.

The CDR3 is CAISDPGKDNQPQHF. CDR3 DNA: TGTGCCATCAGTGATCCAGGGAAGGACAATCAGCCCCAGCATTTT. This chain joins TRBV10-3 and TRBJ1-5; D is perhaps TRBD1 (5 bases). V lost 3 bases to trimming and J lost 3 bases, with 12 bases between them. From germline, CDR1 is ENHRY and CDR2 SYGVKD. The CDR3 is 15 residues long.